This entry lists 14 T cell receptor beta chains sequenced from one sample in a study of blood T cell repertoires in COVID-19. Using immunoSEQ multiplex PCR, the repertoire was profiled, and TCRdb retains in-frame clones only, with some absent. The data contain 300,000 to 400,000 clones, about nine tenths of them singletons. The source material was peripheral blood. These receptors were collected from a woman aged 65 to 85 with COVID-19, enrolled during active disease.

The chain joins TRBV5-1 to TRBJ2-6, with TRBD1 matching over 7 bases. V lost 1 base, J lost 0 bases, and 4 bases stayed unmatched. The CDR3 covers 17 residues. Germline V CDR1 and CDR2: SGHRS, YFSETQ. The CDR3 here is CASSLHRGNSGANVLTF. CDR3 bases: TGCGCCAGCAGCTTGCACAGGGGAAACTCTGGGGCCAACGTCCTGACTTTC.

This chain connects TRBV6-5 to TRBJ1-5; D unresolved. The V gene's germline CDR1 is MNHEY and CDR2 SVGAGI. This CDR3 contains 14 residues. V lost 11 bases to trimming and J lost 3 bases, with 17 bases between them. The CDR3 loop reads CASLSARPNQPQHF. In nucleotides, the CDR3 is TGTGCCTCCCTGAGCGCCCGGCCCAATCAGCCCCAGCATTTT.

The chain carries TRBV25-1 and TRBJ2-4, with TRBD1 matching over 11 bases. CDR1 is MGHDK, CDR2 SYGVNS, per germline. V gave up 8 bases and J gave up 7 bases; unmatched junction bases: 10. The CDR3 spans 15 residues. The chain's CDR3 is CASSYTGTGGNIQYF. The CDR3 DNA is TGTGCCAGCTCATATACCGGGACAGGGGGGAACATTCAGTACTTC.

The genes are TRBV2 and TRBJ1-1; TRBD1 agrees at 9 bases. CDR1 SNHLY and CDR2 FYNNEI come from the germline V gene. The CDR3 totals 14 residues. With 6 bases clipped from V and 6 bases from J, the junction kept 8 bases outside the gene matches. CDR3: CASSVDRGIAEAFF. CDR3 nucleotide sequence: TGTGCCAGCAGCGTGGACAGGGGAATCGCTGAAGCTTTCTTT.

The V and J genes are TRBV9 and TRBJ2-3; 11 nucleotides line up with TRBD2. Germline V gene data show CDR1 as SGDLS and CDR2 as YYNGEE. V lost 4 bases, J lost 5 bases, and 15 bases stayed unmatched. The CDR3 is 18 residues long. CDR3 region: CASSRLAGTNIAEDTQYF. CDR3 DNA: TGTGCCAGCAGCCGACTAGCGGGGACTAACATCGCGGAAGATACGCAGTATTTT.

The gene calls are TRBV2 and TRBJ1-2, with D tentatively TRBD1 (6 bases). Germline V CDR1 and CDR2: SNHLY, FYNNEI. The CDR3 loop spans 12 amino acids. The germline V and J ends were trimmed by 1 base and 6 bases, with 6 bases remaining between them. The CDR3 spells CASSEDRDGYTF. CDR3 sequence (DNA): TGTGCCAGCAGTGAAGACAGGGATGGCTACACCTTC.

The chain has TRBV6-5 and TRBJ2-7, with D perhaps TRBD1 (5 bases). Germline loops: CDR1 MNHEY, CDR2 SVGAGI. Trimming cost V 3 bases and J 3 bases, with 12 bases left between them. This CDR3 comprises 14 residues. CDR3: CASSYRPGHYEQYF. DNA for the CDR3: TGTGCCAGCAGTTATAGACCCGGACACTACGAGCAGTACTTC.

As DNA, the CDR3 is TGTGCCAGCAGTCGGGGTAGCGGGGGACAAGAGACCCAGTACTTC. Translated, it gives CASSRGSGGQETQYF. The V gene is TRBV6-6, the J gene TRBJ2-5; 9 bases line up with TRBD2. This CDR3 spans 15 amino acids. Trimming removed 5 bases from V and 2 bases from J; junction bases left unmatched: 6. Germline CDR1 reads MNHNY; CDR2 reads SVGAGI (reference sequence).

This clone was seen only a few times. This CDR3 is CASSVWTSGGDNEQFF. The CDR3 DNA reads as TGCGCCAGCAGCGTTTGGACTAGCGGGGGGGACAATGAGCAGTTCTTC. The rearrangement links TRBV5-1 to TRBJ2-1, with 15 bases aligning to TRBD2. The CDR3 is made up of 16 amino acids. V was clipped by 4 bases and J by 5 bases; unmatched bases: 4. Germline lookup yields CDR1 SGHRS and CDR2 YFSETQ.

The genes are TRBV14 and TRBJ2-5, with a possible D match to TRBD1 (5 bases). The CDR3 has 16 amino acids. V was cut by 4 bases and J by 1 base, with 16 bases left in between. In germline, CDR1 is SGHDN, CDR2 FVKESK. Here the CDR3 reads CASSPRSRVFQETQYF. The DNA of the CDR3 is TGTGCCAGCAGCCCCCGGAGCAGGGTATTCCAAGAGACCCAGTACTTC.

This chain joins TRBV5-1 and TRBJ2-7, with a possible D match to TRBD1 (5 bases). The CDR3 loop spans 12 amino acids. The V and J ends lost 9 bases and 1 base respectively, with 11 bases between them. Germline V gene lookup returns CDR1 SGHRS and CDR2 YFSETQ. This chain's CDR3 is CAIQGSSYEQYF. The CDR3 nucleotides are TGCGCCATCCAGGGCTCATCCTACGAGCAGTACTTC.

The chain employs TRBV5-1 and TRBJ2-3, with 7 bases aligning to TRBD2. This CDR3 is built from 16 residues. The J segment lost 1 base and the V segment lost 0 bases, leaving 5 bases of the junction unmatched. CDR1 and CDR2 (germline): SGHRS, YFSETQ. This CDR3 is CASSLGDAGGTDTQYF. The CDR3, as DNA: TGCGCCAGCAGCTTGGGGGACGCGGGGGGCACAGATACGCAGTATTTT.

The chain links TRBV15 to TRBJ1-3; D is ambiguous. V gave up 1 base and J gave up 0 bases, with 7 bases separating them. The CDR3 runs 15 residues. Germline loops: CDR1 LNHNV, CDR2 YYDKDF (reference sequence). CDR3 protein: CATSRVASSGNTIYF. The CDR3 DNA reads as TGTGCCACCAGCAGAGTGGCCAGCTCTGGAAACACCATATATTTT.

The chain joins TRBV4-3 to TRBJ2-7; D call uncertain. V was clipped by 0 bases and J by 0 bases, with 9 bases between them. Germline V lookup: CDR1 LGHNA, CDR2 YSLEER. The CDR3 extends over 15 amino acids. The CDR3 coding sequence is TGCGCCAGCAGCCAAGATTGGCAGGCCTCCTACGAGCAGTACTTC. It specifies CASSQDWQASYEQYF.